This T cell receptor (beta chain) was captured in a study of T-cell memory formation after mild COVID-19. Findings of the study overall: Shrinking CD4+ clones resided mostly in CM and EM, and CD8+ ones in EMRA. There were some responding clones in pre-infection memory, which suggested that cross-reactive memory had joined. Clones that contracted from day 15 to 85 were balanced CD4/CD8, while later expanders leaned CD4+. Specificity for SARS-CoV-2 was not confirmed among the second-wave clones peaking on day 37.

TCRdb re-called the 5' RACE reads with MiXCR, one entry per CDR3 protein. The sample includes under 700,000 distinct CDR3 sequences, roughly 22% of them seen just once. Turning to this clonotype: Its matching antigen is unknown.

Germline CDR1 is SGHVS and CDR2 is FQNEAQ. This CDR3 region has 19 residues. V was pared by 4 bases and J by 6 bases, with 31 bases between. Material: PBMCs or a T cell subset sorted from them (not recorded which). The source of this sequence is an adult woman who had mild COVID-19 (a few samples of this study predate the infection). Cell type and time point are not known. The chain recombines TRBV7-8 with TRBJ2-7; D may be TRBD1 (10 bases). The CDR3 nucleotides are TGTGCCAGCAGCTGGGACAGGGGTTTCGGCGGGGGGGACGCCCGCGAGCAGTACTTC. As protein: CASSWDRGFGGGDAREQYF.